The TCR beta chain under discussion was sequenced for a study of human T cells and chemical hapten exposure. Overall study context: The study enrolled mostly female patients with alopecia areata, totalis or universalis. TCR yields per sample varied, mainly owing to small pooled library volume differences.

Overall study results and limits: Expanded TCRs showed more large CDR3 clusters than pre-sensitization or healthy control sets.

The CDR3 extends over 17 amino acids. V lost 2 bases to trimming and J lost 2 bases; unmatched junction nucleotides: 10. From germline, CDR1 is SGHAT and CDR2 FQDESV (reference sequence). With respect to this clonotype: Antigen unknown.

MiXCR was run by TCRdb on the RACE reads, yielding one entry per CDR3 protein. The sample holds roughly 90,000 distinct CDR3 sequences; approximately 10% are singletons and the top ten take 0.8% to 1.2%. The time point denotes: patch test 3, about 24 weeks after DPC sensitization. Treatment specified: therapeutic diphenylcyclopropenone sensitization with weekly scalp DPC. The chain uses TRBV11-1 and TRBJ2-5; TRBD2 matches at 8 bases. The TCR comes from a woman in her twenties or thirties with alopecia areata. Some clones in this sample may be carry-over from other donors' samples. The specimen was whole blood, collected in connection with sensitization to the hapten diphenylcyclopropenone (DPC). The CDR3 reads CASSLRGSGGPQETQYF. The DNA for the CDR3 is TGTGCCAGCAGCTTACGGGGCAGCGGGGGTCCACAAGAGACCCAGTACTTC.